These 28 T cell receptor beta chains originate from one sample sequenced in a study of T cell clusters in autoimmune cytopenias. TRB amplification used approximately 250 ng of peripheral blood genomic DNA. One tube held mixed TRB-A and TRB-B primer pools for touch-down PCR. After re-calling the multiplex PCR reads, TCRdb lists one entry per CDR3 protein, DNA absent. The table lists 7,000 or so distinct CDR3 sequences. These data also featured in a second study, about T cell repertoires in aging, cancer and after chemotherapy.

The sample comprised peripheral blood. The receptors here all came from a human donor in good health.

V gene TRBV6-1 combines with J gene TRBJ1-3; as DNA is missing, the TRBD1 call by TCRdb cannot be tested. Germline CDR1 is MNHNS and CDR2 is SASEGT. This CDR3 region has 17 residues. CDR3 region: CASSPGTGSVLGNTIYF.

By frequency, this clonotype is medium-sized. The CDR3 loop is CASSRLLQTQYF. The rearrangement joins TRBV6-2 or TRBV6-3 to TRBJ2-5. This CDR3 is built from 12 residues. Germline V gene lookup returns CDR1 MNHEY and CDR2 SVGEGT.

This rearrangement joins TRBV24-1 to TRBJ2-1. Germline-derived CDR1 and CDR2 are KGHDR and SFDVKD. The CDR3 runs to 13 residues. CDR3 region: CATSEVEYNEQFF.

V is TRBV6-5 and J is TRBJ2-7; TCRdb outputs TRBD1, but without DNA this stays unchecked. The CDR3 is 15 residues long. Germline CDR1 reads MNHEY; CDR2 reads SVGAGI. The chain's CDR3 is CASSYPITGFYEQYF.

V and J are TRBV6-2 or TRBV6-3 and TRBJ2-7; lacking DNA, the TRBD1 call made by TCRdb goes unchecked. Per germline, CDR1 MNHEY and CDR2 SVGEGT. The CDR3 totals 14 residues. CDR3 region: CASSYSGPPHEQYF.

The CDR3: CASRAEGWTEAFF. The chain joins TRBV6-4 to TRBJ1-1. Germline V gene sequence: CDR1 MRHNA, CDR2 SNTAGT. The CDR3 consists of 13 residues.

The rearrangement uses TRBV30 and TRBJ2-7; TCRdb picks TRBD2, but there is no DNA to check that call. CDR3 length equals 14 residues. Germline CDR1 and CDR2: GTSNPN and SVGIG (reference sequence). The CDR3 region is CACTSEGGSYEQYF.

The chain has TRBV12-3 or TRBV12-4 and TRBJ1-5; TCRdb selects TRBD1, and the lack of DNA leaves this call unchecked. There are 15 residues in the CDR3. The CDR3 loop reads CASSLAGGKNQPQHF.

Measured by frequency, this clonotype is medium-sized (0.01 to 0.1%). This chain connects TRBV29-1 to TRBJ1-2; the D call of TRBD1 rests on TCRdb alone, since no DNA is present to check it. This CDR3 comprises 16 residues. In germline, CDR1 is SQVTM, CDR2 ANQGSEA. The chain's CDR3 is CSVEVGGRVGHYGYTF.

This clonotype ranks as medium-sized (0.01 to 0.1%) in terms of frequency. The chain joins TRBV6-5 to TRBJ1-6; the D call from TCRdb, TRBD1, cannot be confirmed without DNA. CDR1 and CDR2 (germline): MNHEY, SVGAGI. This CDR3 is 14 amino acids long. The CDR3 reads CASTPGPSSSPLHF.

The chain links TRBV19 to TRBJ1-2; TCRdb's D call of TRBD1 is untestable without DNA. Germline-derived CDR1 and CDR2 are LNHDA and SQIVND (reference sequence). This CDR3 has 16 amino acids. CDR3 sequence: CASSTPLQRKNYGYTF.

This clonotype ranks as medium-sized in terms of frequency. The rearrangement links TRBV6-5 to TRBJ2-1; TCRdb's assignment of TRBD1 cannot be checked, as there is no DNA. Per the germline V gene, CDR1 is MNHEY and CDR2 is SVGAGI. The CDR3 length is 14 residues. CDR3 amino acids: CASSVETGYNEQFF.

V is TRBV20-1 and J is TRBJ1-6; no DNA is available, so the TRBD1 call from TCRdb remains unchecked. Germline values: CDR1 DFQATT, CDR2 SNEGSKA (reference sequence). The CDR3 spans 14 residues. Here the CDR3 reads CSADYRGGNSPLHF.

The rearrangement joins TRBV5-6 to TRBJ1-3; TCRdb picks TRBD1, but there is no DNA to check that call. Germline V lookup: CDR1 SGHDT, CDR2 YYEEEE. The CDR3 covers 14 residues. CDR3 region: CASSLAGGRDTIYF.

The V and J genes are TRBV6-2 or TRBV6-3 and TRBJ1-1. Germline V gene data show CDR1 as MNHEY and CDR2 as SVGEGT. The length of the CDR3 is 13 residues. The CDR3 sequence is CASRTAKNTEAFF.

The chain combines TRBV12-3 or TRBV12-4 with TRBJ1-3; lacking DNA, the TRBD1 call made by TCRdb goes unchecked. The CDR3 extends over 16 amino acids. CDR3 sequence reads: CASRVTTGTGGNTIYF.

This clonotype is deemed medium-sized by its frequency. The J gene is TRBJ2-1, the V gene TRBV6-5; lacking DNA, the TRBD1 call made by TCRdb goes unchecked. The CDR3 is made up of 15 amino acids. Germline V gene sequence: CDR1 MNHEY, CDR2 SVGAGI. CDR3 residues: CASSESGTGADEQFF.

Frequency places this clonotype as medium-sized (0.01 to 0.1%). CDR3 sequence reads: CASSVGTGLYEQYF. This chain joins TRBV6-1 and TRBJ2-7; TCRdb gives TRBD1 as the D gene, but with no DNA this cannot be confirmed. This CDR3 spans 14 amino acids. Germline CDR1 reads MNHNS; CDR2 reads SASEGT.

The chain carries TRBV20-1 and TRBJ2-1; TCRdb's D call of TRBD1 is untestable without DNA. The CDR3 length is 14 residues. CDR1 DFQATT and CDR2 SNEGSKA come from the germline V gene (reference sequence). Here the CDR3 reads CSARRAAEANEQFF.

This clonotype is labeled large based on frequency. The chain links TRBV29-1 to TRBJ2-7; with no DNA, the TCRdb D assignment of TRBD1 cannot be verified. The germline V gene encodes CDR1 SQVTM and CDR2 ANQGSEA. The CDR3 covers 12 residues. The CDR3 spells CSVRSGGYEQYF.

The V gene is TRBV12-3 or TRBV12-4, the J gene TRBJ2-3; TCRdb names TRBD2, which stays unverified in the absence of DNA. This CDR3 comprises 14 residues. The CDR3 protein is CASSHSPAGEAQYF.

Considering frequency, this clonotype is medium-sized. CDR3 sequence: CSVDRVGGTEAFF. The gene calls are TRBV29-1 and TRBJ1-1. Germline CDR1 and CDR2: SQVTM and ANQGSEA. There are 13 residues in the CDR3.

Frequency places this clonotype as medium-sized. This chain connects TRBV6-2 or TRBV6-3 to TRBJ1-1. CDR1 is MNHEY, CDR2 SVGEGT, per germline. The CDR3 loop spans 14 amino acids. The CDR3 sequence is CASSDPTQNTEAFF.

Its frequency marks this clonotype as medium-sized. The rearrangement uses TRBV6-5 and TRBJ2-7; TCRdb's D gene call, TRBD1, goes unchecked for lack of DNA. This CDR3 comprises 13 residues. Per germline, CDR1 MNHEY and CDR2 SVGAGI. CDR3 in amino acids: CASSYSGRDQQYF.

The chain's CDR3 is CASSQRTGRVTDTQYF. The rearrangement uses TRBV6-5 and TRBJ2-3; TCRdb's D call, TRBD1, is unchecked because there is no DNA. The CDR3 sequence is 16 residues long. Germline V gene sequence: CDR1 MNHEY, CDR2 SVGAGI.

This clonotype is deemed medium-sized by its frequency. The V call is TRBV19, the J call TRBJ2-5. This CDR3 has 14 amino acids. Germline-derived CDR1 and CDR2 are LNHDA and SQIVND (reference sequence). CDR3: CASSIYGYQETQYF.

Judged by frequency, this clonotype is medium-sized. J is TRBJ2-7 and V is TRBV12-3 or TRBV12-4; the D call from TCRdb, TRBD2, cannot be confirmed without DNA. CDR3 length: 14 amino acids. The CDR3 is CASSFRTSSYEQYF.

The CDR3 reads CASSATGAVADTQYF. This chain uses TRBV6-5 with TRBJ2-3; TCRdb designates TRBD1, a call that cannot be tested without DNA. This CDR3 spans 15 amino acids. Germline CDR1 MNHEY, CDR2 SVGAGI.